These 20 T cell receptor beta chains were sequenced from one sample in a study of Graves' ophthalmopathy and Graves' hyperthyroidism. RNA transcripts were the template, and TCR beta CDR3 regions were amplified from them. RT-PCR with HTBI primers came first, then second-round multiplex PCR. TCRdb called the multiplex PCR reads again in MiXCR, with one record for every CDR3 protein. The sample holds about 1.1 million distinct CDR3 sequences, 35% to 40% seen once. Sequencing was carried out using peripheral blood or thyroid tissue (not recorded which). The receptors originated from an adult man with Graves' hyperthyroidism.

This clonotype was seen repeatedly, ten times or more. The chain combines TRBV7-2 with TRBJ1-6, with a possible D match to TRBD1 (5 bases). Between the trimmed V and J ends, which lost 1 base and 8 bases, there was a span of 18 bases. The CDR3 sequence is 17 residues long. Germline-derived CDR1 and CDR2 are SGHTA and FQGNSA. In DNA form, the CDR3 reads TGTGCCAGCAGCTTAGGGGCTTGGGGCCTAGGGGATTCACCCCTCCACTTT. Residues: CASSLGAWGLGDSPLHF.

V is TRBV4-3 and J is TRBJ1-3, with no clear D. The V end was cut by 0 bases, the J end by 8 bases, with 14 bases between. Germline V CDR1 and CDR2: LGHNA, YSLEER. This CDR3 contains 15 residues. The CDR3 coding sequence is TGCGCCAGCAGCCAAGATCTAGTCTCTACGGACACCATATATTTT. This translates into CASSQDLVSTDTIYF.

In this sample, this clonotype turned up many times. In DNA, the CDR3 is TGCAGCGTTGAAGGGAGGGCAGGGCACAACTACGAGCAGTACTTC. Translation gives CSVEGRAGHNYEQYF. V and J are TRBV29-1 and TRBJ2-7; perhaps TRBD2 as D (6 bases). The CDR3 has 15 amino acids. Deletions cut 1 base from V and 3 bases from J, with 16 bases between. Germline lookup yields CDR1 SQVTM and CDR2 ANQGSEA.

This clonotype was picked up many times. The CDR3 protein is CASTKVDRPNEQYF. CDR3 nucleotides: TGTGCCAGCACCAAGGTGGACAGGCCGAACGAGCAGTACTTC. The V call is TRBV2, the J call TRBJ2-7; TRBD1 matches 7 bases. Trimming cost V 7 bases and J 5 bases; bases outside gene matches: 11. The CDR3 consists of 14 residues. CDR1 SNHLY and CDR2 FYNNEI come from the germline V gene.

Ten or more counts support this clonotype. The chain couples TRBV29-1 to TRBJ2-2; a weak D match, TRBD1 (6 bases). Germline V gene lookup returns CDR1 SQVTM and CDR2 ANQGSEA. Trimming removed 7 bases from V and 6 bases from J, with 15 bases in between. CDR3 length: 13 amino acids. The CDR3 protein is CSARGGAPGELFF. The CDR3 DNA sequence: TGCAGCGCCAGAGGGGGAGCGCCCGGGGAGCTGTTTTTT.

The gene calls are TRBV5-5 and TRBJ2-5; TRBD2 is a possible D gene (6 bases). This CDR3 has 15 residues. Germline CDR1 reads SGHKS; CDR2 reads YYEKEE (reference sequence). Trimming left V 0 bases short and J 4 bases short, with 13 bases between. The CDR3: CASSLAGGLRETQYF. CDR3 sequence (DNA): TGTGCCAGCAGCTTGGCCGGGGGTCTAAGAGAGACCCAGTACTTC. Drawing the rest from reference TRBV5-5 and TRBJ2-5, the complete variable domain is DAGVTQSPTHLIKTRGQQVTLRCSPISGHKSVSWYQQVLGQGPQFIFQYYEKEERGRGNFPDRFSARQFPNYSSELNVNALLLGDSALYLCASSLAGGLRETQYFGPGTRLLVL.

This clonotype was observed many times. The chain combines TRBV4-3 with TRBJ1-4; D uncertain. Trimming took 3 bases from V and 8 from J, leaving 16 bases between them. CDR3 length: 15 residues. The V gene's germline CDR1 is LGHNA and CDR2 YSLEER. The CDR3 DNA sequence: TGCGCCAGCAGCCAGGATAGACGGACCAAGGAAAAACTGTTTTTT. This translates into CASSQDRRTKEKLFF.

The chain links TRBV12-3 or TRBV12-4 to TRBJ2-7; 7 positions match TRBD2. The CDR3 totals 16 residues. J lost 0 bases, V lost 6 bases, and 11 bases had no gene match. The CDR3: CASSFRGGSFSYEQYF. The DNA for the CDR3 is TGTGCCAGCAGCTTTAGAGGCGGGAGCTTCTCCTACGAGCAGTACTTC.

There are a few counts of this clonotype. The genes are TRBV28 and TRBJ1-3; D gene uncertain. V was clipped by 3 bases and J by 0 bases, with 9 bases between them. The germline V gene has CDR1 MDHEN and CDR2 SYDVKM. The CDR3 totals 15 residues. This CDR3 is CASSFRLYSGNTIYF. As DNA, the CDR3 is TGTGCCAGCAGTTTTCGGCTGTACTCTGGAAACACCATATATTTT.

In its sample, this clonotype was seen a few times. The rearrangement uses TRBV28 and TRBJ2-2; D uncertain. The CDR3 has 15 amino acids. V was pared by 3 bases and J by 6 bases, with 14 bases between. The germline CDR1 and CDR2 sequences are MDHEN and SYDVKM. CDR3 loop: CASSFLQGLAGELFF. The DNA for the CDR3 is TGTGCCAGCAGTTTCCTACAAGGGCTGGCCGGGGAGCTGTTTTTT.

Remarks on this clonotype: With a much larger clone just one base away, this may be a read error. This chain connects TRBV20-1 to TRBJ2-5, with D perhaps matching TRBD2 (5 bases). Germline assignment: CDR1 DFQATT and CDR2 SNEGSKA (reference sequence). The CDR3 length is 13 residues. In nucleotides, the CDR3 is TGCAGTGCTAGTGAACAGACTAAGAGAATCCAGTGCTTC. It is translated as CSASEQTKRIQCF.

V usage is TRBV19 and J usage is TRBJ1-2; tentative D call: TRBD1 (6 bases). Trimming removed 5 bases at V and 4 bases at J, with 8 bases between. Germline V lookup: CDR1 LNHDA, CDR2 SQIVND (reference sequence). The CDR3 has 12 amino acids. The CDR3 is CASSEGVYGYTF. CDR3 DNA: TGTGCCAGTAGTGAGGGGGTCTATGGCTACACCTTC.

This clonotype was counted at least ten times. The V call is TRBV7-2, the J call TRBJ2-7, with D unresolved. V was pared by 6 bases and J by 1 base, with 10 bases between. Germline V gives CDR1 SGHTA, CDR2 FQGNSA. The CDR3 consists of 13 residues. The CDR3 region has the DNA TGTGCCAGCAGTTATACAGCTTCCTACGAGCAGTACTTC. This gives the protein CASSYTASYEQYF.

This clonotype was detected only a few times. This chain uses TRBV4-1 with TRBJ1-5, with 9 positions matching TRBD1. The CDR3 loop spans 16 amino acids. Trimming removed 4 bases from V and 6 bases from J; junction bases left unmatched: 10. Per germline, CDR1 MGHRA and CDR2 YSYEKL. The CDR3 sequence is CASSPLPGQGSQPQHF. Written as DNA, the CDR3 is TGCGCCAGCAGCCCGCTCCCGGGACAGGGAAGTCAGCCCCAGCATTTT.

This clonotype showed up many times. The V and J genes are TRBV11-2 and TRBJ2-7; no reliable D call. The germline CDR1 and CDR2 sequences are SGHAT and FQNNGV. The V and J ends lost 5 bases and 6 bases respectively, with 8 bases between them. CDR3 length: 11 amino acids. The CDR3 bases are TGTGCCAGCAGCATATCCCCCGAGCAGTACTTC. Its translation is CASSISPEQYF.

Only a few counts were recorded for this clonotype. CDR3 amino acids: CASSRGTEPQHF. The CDR3, as DNA: TGTGCCAGCAGTCGCGGAACAGAGCCCCAGCATTTT. This rearrangement joins TRBV6-5 to TRBJ1-5; D ambiguous. CDR3 size: 12 residues. Per germline, CDR1 MNHEY and CDR2 SVGAGI. V lost 5 bases, J lost 8 bases, and 10 bases lay in between.

In regard to this clonotype: One end of the junction fails to match germline, which may point to a read error. The rearrangement uses TRBV15 and TRBJ2-2; D assignment may be TRBD1 or TRBD2 (5 bases each). There are 13 residues in the CDR3. Germline assignment: CDR1 LNHNV and CDR2 YYDKDF (reference sequence). Here the CDR3 reads CATGAPNTGELSW. CDR3 coding DNA: TGTGCCACCGGGGCCCCGAACACCGGGGAGCTGTCTTGG.

The rearrangement joins TRBV7-2 to TRBJ2-3; 7 bases match TRBD2. V was pared by 8 bases and J by 4 bases, with 12 bases of the junction left unmatched. CDR3 length: 15 amino acids. Germline-derived CDR1 and CDR2 are SGHTA and FQGNSA. CDR3 DNA sequence: TGTGCCAGCGACTTTCTTGCGGGAGTCGCAGATACGCAGTATTTT. Its translation: CASDFLAGVADTQYF.

Turning to this clonotype: Sequence at one end of the junction differs from germline and may be a read error. The CDR3 DNA reads as TGTGCCACCAGTGATTGGGACGGGACACGAGAGACCCGGTACTTC. This codes for CATSDWDGTRETRYF. The genes are TRBV24-1 and TRBJ2-5, with D possibly TRBD1 on 6 matching bases. The germline V gene has CDR1 KGHDR and CDR2 SFDVKD. CDR3 length: 15 residues.

This clonotype was seen a few times. The gene calls are TRBV28 and TRBJ1-5; 7 bases are shared with TRBD1. The junction had 7 bases not matched to a gene; V was cut back by 4 bases and J by 7 bases. Germline CDR1 reads MDHEN; CDR2 reads SYDVKM. The CDR3 sequence is 14 residues long. The CDR3 coding sequence is TGTGCCAGCAGTTCTCCACAGGGGTGGCAGCCCCAGCATTTT. Translating it yields CASSSPQGWQPQHF.